These 10 T cell receptor delta chains were all obtained from the same sample, sequenced in a study of gamma-delta chains in newborns, infants, children. TCRdb re-called the reads via CATT. The sample carries roughly 2,700 delta-chain clones, 40% to 55% recorded once. Sample: blood, taken at baseline. These receptors were collected from a child who received the measles vaccine.

The V call is TRDV2, the J call TRDJ1, with 8 bases that match TRDD3. This CDR3 spans 15 amino acids. The V segment lost 0 bases and the J segment 3 bases; nucleotides outside the gene matches: 5. Per germline, CDR1 GEAIGNYY and CDR2 EKD. DNA for the CDR3: TGTGCCTGTGACACCTTACTGGGGGGCCCCGATAAACTCATCTTT. This codes for CACDTLLGGPDKLIF.

This clone is categorized as large. This CDR3 is also generated by other DNA sequences in the sample. CDR3 protein: CACDTVGGTWDTRQMFF. As DNA, the CDR3 is TGTGCCTGTGACACCGTTGGGGGAACCTGGGACACCCGACAGATGTTTTTC. J is TRDJ3 and V is TRDV2; TRDD3 matches 7 bases. J lost 2 bases, V lost 0 bases, and 3 bases had no gene match. The CDR3 is 17 amino acids. CDR1 GEAIGNYY and CDR2 EKD come from the germline V gene.

The chain recombines TRDV1 with TRDJ1; the match to TRDD3 covers 8 bases. V was clipped by 5 bases and J by 1 base; unmatched bases: 18. The CDR3 sequence is 19 residues long. Germline CDR1 is TSWWSYY and CDR2 is QGS. Here the CDR3 reads CALGHLLVLGAFCTDKLIF. The CDR3 coding sequence is TGTGCTCTTGGGCACCTCCTTGTACTGGGGGCCTTTTGCACCGATAAACTCATCTTT.

This clone was counted between two and nine times. A read error may produce the germline difference seen at one junction end. The chain uses TRDV2 and TRDJ3; TRDD3 is a possible D gene (6 bases). The CDR3 has 18 residues. Germline values: CDR1 GEAIGNYY, CDR2 EKD. This CDR3 is CACVTVGASSWDTRQMFF. In nucleotides, the CDR3 is TGTGCCTGTGTCACCGTGGGGGCCAGCTCCTGGGACACCCGACAGATGTTTTTC.

The chain recombines TRDV1 with TRDJ1; 13 positions match TRDD3. Looked up from germline, CDR1 is TSWWSYY and CDR2 is QGS. V was pared by 2 bases and J by 2 bases, with 11 bases of the junction left unmatched. The CDR3 consists of 19 residues. The CDR3 sequence is CALGEITGGYAFVTDKLIF. The CDR3 DNA is TGTGCTCTTGGGGAAATCACTGGGGGATACGCTTTTGTAACCGATAAACTCATCTTT.

Note on this clone: A much larger clone lies a single base off, so this may be a read error. CDR3 nucleotide sequence: TGTGCTCTTGGGGAATCCCCCTCCCTTACTGGGGGATACTTTGATAAACTCATCTTT. Protein: CALGESPSLTGGYFDKLIF. This rearrangement joins TRDV1 to TRDJ1; TRDD3 agrees at 12 bases. The CDR3 length is 19 residues. Trimming cost V 2 bases and J 5 bases; bases outside gene matches: 15. The germline V gene has CDR1 TSWWSYY and CDR2 QGS.

On this clone: Since a much larger clone is just one base distant, this may be a read error. Other DNA sequences in the same sample also yield this CDR3. The chain has TRDV1 and TRDJ1; possibly TRDD2 or TRDD3 for D (6 bases each). This CDR3 is 25 amino acids long. CDR1 and CDR2 from the germline V gene are TSWWSYY and QGS. V was trimmed by 2 bases and J by 5 bases, leaving 45 bases between them. The CDR3 coding sequence is TGTGCTCTTGGGGAATCGTTCATCGGATATCCTACAAGGGATTTAGTGGGGGGTTATACGGATAAACTCATCTTT. Translating it yields CALGESFIGYPTRDLVGGYTDKLIF.

As for this clone: A much larger clone lies one base from this, so it may be a read error. V gene TRDV2 combines with J gene TRDJ2; 7 bases line up with TRDD3. Germline CDR1 and CDR2: GEAIGNYY and EKD. This CDR3 is built from 19 residues. The ends lost 0 bases at V and 0 bases at J; junction bases unmatched: 12. The CDR3 DNA sequence: TGTGCCTGTGACACCCTGGGGGTCTCAAAAGGGTCTTTGACAGCACAACTCTTCTTT. Protein sequence: CACDTLGVSKGSLTAQLFF.

Worth noting for this clone: A read error is possible here, since a much larger clone lies one base away. CDR3 coding DNA: TGTGCTCTTGGGGAACTAACAAGTCCGGGGCTCCGAATAGAGTCCGATAAACTCATCTTT. Its translation is CALGELTSPGLRIESDKLIF. V and J are TRDV1 and TRDJ1; weak D call: TRDD1 (5 bases). Germline V gives CDR1 TSWWSYY, CDR2 QGS. This CDR3 contains 20 residues. V lost 0 bases to trimming and J lost 3 bases, with 26 bases between them.

The sample holds a few counts of this clone. The rearrangement joins TRDV2 to TRDJ3; 10 positions agree with TRDD3. This CDR3 has 20 amino acids. The J segment lost 0 bases and the V segment lost 0 bases, leaving 7 bases of the junction unmatched. CDR1 and CDR2 (germline): GEAIGNYY, EKD. This CDR3 reads CACDTAGGYVSSWDTRQMFF. The CDR3 nucleotides are TGTGCCTGTGACACCGCGGGGGGATACGTGAGCTCCTGGGACACCCGACAGATGTTTTTC.